The present entry profiles one TCR beta chain with its context. Data came from immunoSEQ multiplex PCR; TCRdb stores just in-frame clones and leaves some out. Among about 68,000 clones listed, over 65% were seen once. The data were taken from a study of OX40 agonist ivuxolimab in advanced cancers. Study background: Among those enrolled, mean age was roughly 62 years (range roughly 23 to 79) and approximately 83% were male.

Germline lookup yields CDR1 SGHNT and CDR2 YENEEA. The CDR3 length is 16 residues. V lost 4 bases to trimming and J lost 0 bases, with 13 bases between them. This specimen was CD4+ or CD8+ T cells sorted from blood, taken in a trial of the OX40 agonist ivuxolimab. J is TRBJ2-1 and V is TRBV11-3; D call uncertain. The receptor was derived from an adult with an advanced solid tumor such as melanoma, head and neck, liver or kidney cancer. Here the CDR3 DNA reads TGTGCCAGCAGCTCCCCTCGCTTGAGCTCCTACAATGAGCAGTTCTTC. This sequence encodes CASSSPRLSSYNEQFF.